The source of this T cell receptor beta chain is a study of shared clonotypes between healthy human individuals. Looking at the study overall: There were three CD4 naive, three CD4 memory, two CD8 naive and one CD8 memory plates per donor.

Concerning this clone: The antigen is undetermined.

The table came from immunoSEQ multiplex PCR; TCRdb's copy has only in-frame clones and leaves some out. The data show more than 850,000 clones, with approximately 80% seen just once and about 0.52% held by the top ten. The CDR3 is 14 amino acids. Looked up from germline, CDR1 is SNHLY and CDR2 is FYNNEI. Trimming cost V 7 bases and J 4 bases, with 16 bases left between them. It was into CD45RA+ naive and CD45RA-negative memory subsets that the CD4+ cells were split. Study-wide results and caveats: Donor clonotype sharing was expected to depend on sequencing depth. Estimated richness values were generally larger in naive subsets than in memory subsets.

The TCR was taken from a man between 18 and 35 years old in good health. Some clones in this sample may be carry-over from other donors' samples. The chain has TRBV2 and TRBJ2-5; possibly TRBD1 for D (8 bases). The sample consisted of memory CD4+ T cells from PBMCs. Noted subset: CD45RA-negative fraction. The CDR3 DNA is TGTGCCAGCAAGGTACAGGGGGGGGTAGAGACCCAGTACTTC. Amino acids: CASKVQGGVETQYF.